Below are 4 T cell receptor beta chains sequenced from a single sample in a study of T cells in Graves' hyperthyroidism and ophthalmopathy. Authors of the study amplified TCR beta CDR3 regions from RNA transcripts. Researchers ran a first-round RT-PCR on the TCR CDR3 using the HTBI primer set. TCRdb reprocessed the multiplex PCR reads with MiXCR, giving one entry per CDR3 protein. The sample consists of roughly 500,000 distinct CDR3 sequences, 20% to 25% of them appearing once. The sample comprised blood. The receptor source for this set is a woman aged 70-85 years with Graves' ophthalmopathy.

The chain employs TRBV5-1 and TRBJ1-2, with TRBD1 identical over 9 bases. Germline V gives CDR1 SGHRS, CDR2 YFSETQ. The CDR3 consists of 14 residues. V lost 5 bases to trimming and J lost 7 bases; unmatched junction nucleotides: 9. The CDR3 bases are TGCGCCAGCAGACCGACAGGGGGTGTGTTTGGCTACACCTTC. The encoded protein is CASRPTGGVFGYTF.

The chain links TRBV20-1 to TRBJ2-1; the D gene is possibly TRBD2 (5 bases). Trimming stripped 5 bases from V and 4 bases from J, with 15 bases between. CDR1 and CDR2 (germline): DFQATT, SNEGSKA (reference sequence). There are 14 residues in the CDR3. For the CDR3, the DNA is TGCAGTGCTGTGGACTTACTCACATACAATGAGCAGTTCTTC. Translation: CSAVDLLTYNEQFF.

This clonotype appeared many times. This chain connects TRBV7-2 to TRBJ2-1; D gene ambiguous. V lost 1 base to trimming and J lost 0 bases, with 10 bases between them. The CDR3 is made up of 16 amino acids. The germline CDR1 and CDR2 sequences are SGHTA and FQGNSA. As DNA, the CDR3 is TGTGCCAGCAGCTTAGTTGCAGTTAGCTCCTACAATGAGCAGTTCTTC. It is translated as CASSLVAVSSYNEQFF.

The genes are TRBV28 and TRBJ2-1, with D tentatively TRBD1 (6 bases). V dropped 7 bases and J dropped 2 bases, with 15 bases sitting between them. CDR1 and CDR2 (germline): MDHEN, SYDVKM. The CDR3 is made up of 15 amino acids. This CDR3 reads CASNVDRPTYNEQFF. The CDR3 bases are TGTGCCAGCAACGTTGACAGGCCCACCTACAATGAGCAGTTCTTC.